This TCR beta chain was captured by sequencing in a study of cytomegalovirus exposure and HLA in healthy donors. Regarding the study as a whole: Indistinguishability led to the exclusion of some V segments, TRBV6-2 and TRBV6-3 included. The productive fraction for most TCR beta V segments was about 90% or about 30% in an earlier analysis.

Concerning this clone: What it recognizes is unknown.

CDR1 MNHNS and CDR2 SASEGT come from the germline V gene. V lost 6 bases to trimming and J lost 8 bases, with 16 bases between them. This CDR3 spans 13 amino acids. It was with 60 Vbeta and 13 Jbeta primers that the PCR ran. Only in-frame clones appear in the TCRdb table, and some are missing; sequencing was by immunoSEQ multiplex PCR. Altogether about 180,000 clones are present, approximately 79% being singletons, with the ten largest covering under 0.9%. The chain couples TRBV6-1 to TRBJ1-2; D perhaps matches TRBD1 (5 bases). The receptor was derived from a woman in her forties in good health and CMV-seronegative. Sequencing was done on a sample of PBMCs. The CDR3 coding sequence is TGTGCCAGCAGGATGTTGGCAGGGCGGGGCTACACCTTC. Translation: CASRMLAGRGYTF.